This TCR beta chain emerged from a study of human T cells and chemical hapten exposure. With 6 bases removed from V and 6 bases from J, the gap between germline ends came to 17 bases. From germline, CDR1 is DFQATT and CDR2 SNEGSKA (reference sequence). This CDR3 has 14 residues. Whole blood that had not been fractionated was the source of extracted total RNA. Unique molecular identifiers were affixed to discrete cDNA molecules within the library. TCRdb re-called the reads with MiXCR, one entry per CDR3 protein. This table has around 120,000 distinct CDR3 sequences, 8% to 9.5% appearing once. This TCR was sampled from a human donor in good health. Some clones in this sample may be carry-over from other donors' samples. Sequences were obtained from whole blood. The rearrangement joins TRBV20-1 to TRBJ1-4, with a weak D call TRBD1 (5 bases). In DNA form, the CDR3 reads TGCAGTGCCCGGGGGGGAGGGGAAGATGAAAAACTGTTTTTT. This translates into CSARGGGEDEKLFF.